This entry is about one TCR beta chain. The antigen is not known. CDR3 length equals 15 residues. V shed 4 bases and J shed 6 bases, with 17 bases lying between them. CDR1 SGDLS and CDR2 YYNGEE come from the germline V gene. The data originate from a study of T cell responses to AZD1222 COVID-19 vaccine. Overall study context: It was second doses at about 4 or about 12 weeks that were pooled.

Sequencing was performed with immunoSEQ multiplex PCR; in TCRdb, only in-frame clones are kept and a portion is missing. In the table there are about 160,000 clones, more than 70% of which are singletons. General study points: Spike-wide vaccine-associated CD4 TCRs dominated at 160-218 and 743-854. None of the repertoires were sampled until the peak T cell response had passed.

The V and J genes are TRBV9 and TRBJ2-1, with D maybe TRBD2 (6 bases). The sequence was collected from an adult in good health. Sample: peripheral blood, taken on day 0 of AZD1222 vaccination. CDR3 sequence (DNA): TGTGCCAGCAGCCCCTTTGTCGGGACTTCCAATGAGCAGTTCTTC. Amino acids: CASSPFVGTSNEQFF.